This T cell receptor beta chain stems from a study of blood T cells in healthy people across ages. It was with a sample-barcoded 5' primer and a J-beta primer mix that a second PCR of roughly 7 to 12 cycles was run. Carrying 12 random nucleotides, a template-switch adaptor labeled each individual cDNA molecule. TCRdb used MiXCR to reprocess the 5' RACE reads, holding one entry per CDR3 protein. This sample carries around 800,000 distinct CDR3 sequences, 25% to 30% of them seen once, and the ten largest clones take 3%. V dropped 0 bases and J dropped 4; count of bases not matched to a gene: 18. This CDR3 has 19 residues. Germline V CDR1 and CDR2: MGHRA, YSYEKL. Separately, the same data were catalogued under a study of T cells of mothers and their children. As that report states: Persistent microchimeric T cell clones were not found at ~100 per million sensitivity.

The sequenced sample was blood. The chain has TRBV4-1 and TRBJ2-7; 7 bases fit TRBD2. This sequence was found in a boy aged 5 to 17 in good health. The CDR3 is CASSQDRGPGKGGAYEQYF. The CDR3 DNA sequence: TGCGCCAGCAGCCAAGATCGGGGCCCAGGAAAGGGAGGGGCTTACGAGCAGTACTTC.